These T cell receptor beta chains were read from a single sample in a study of memory CD4+ T cells and cytomegalovirus serostatus. TCRdb's table, derived via immunoSEQ multiplex PCR, lists solely in-frame clones and lacks some. The data contain tens of thousands of clones, approximately 78% of them singletons. The specimen was memory CD4+ T cells from blood. These receptors came from an adult in good health and CMV-seronegative. CDR3s include the opening cysteine and the closing phenylalanine or tryptophan. D genes are given only for firm matches. Size is stated for part of the rows, as once, few or many counts, or as a class when the clone is expanded.

CDR3 length,clone size,V gene,D gene,J gene,CDR3 DNA,CDR3 protein
17,-,TRBV27,TRBD1,TRBJ2-7,TGTGCCAGCAGTTTCCAAGTCGGACAGGGGCGGACCTACGAGCAGTACTTC,CASSFQVGQGRTYEQYF
15,-,TRBV5-1,TRBD2,TRBJ2-1,TGCGCCAGCAGCTTGGCTAGCGGGGGTCGCAATGAGCAGTTCTTC,CASSLASGGRNEQFF
13,once,TRBV6-1,TRBD1,TRBJ1-1,TGTGCCAGCAGCCGGGGACAGCACACTGAAGCTTTCTTT,CASSRGQHTEAFF
16,-,TRBV25-1,TRBD1,TRBJ2-7,TGTGCCAGCAGTGAATACCCATGGGACAGGCCTTACGAGCAGTACTTC,CASSEYPWDRPYEQYF
15,-,TRBV7-8,TRBD2,TRBJ2-7,TGTGCCAGCAGCCGGGGGACTAGCGGATCCTACGAGCAGTACTTC,CASSRGTSGSYEQYF
14,few,TRBV5-1,-,TRBJ2-5,TGCGCCAGCAGCTTGGGGGGGGTCGAGGAGACCCAGTACTTC,CASSLGGVEETQYF
15,-,TRBV7-8,TRBD1,TRBJ1-6,TGTGCCAGCAGCACATCCGGGACAGTTAATTCACCCCTCCACTTT,CASSTSGTVNSPLHF
14,-,TRBV6-6,TRBD1,TRBJ1-5,TGTGCCAGCAGGCCCCTGACAGGGGTCAAGCCCCAGCATTTT,CASRPLTGVKPQHF
18,-,TRBV11-2,TRBD1,TRBJ1-5,TGTGCCAGCAGCCTCGGACAGGGAAACTACTTTAGCAATCAGCCCCAGCATTTT,CASSLGQGNYFSNQPQHF
15,-,TRBV5-1,-,TRBJ1-4,TGCGCCAGCAGTAGAACCCCAGGTGATCATGAAAAACTGTTTTTT,CASSRTPGDHEKLFF
17,few,TRBV9,TRBD2,TRBJ2-3,TGTGCCAGCAGCGCCTCAGTACTAGCGTTTAGCACAGATACGCAGTATTTT,CASSASVLAFSTDTQYF
14,-,TRBV5-1,-,TRBJ2-3,TGCGCCAGCAGCCCAGGGGATGTAACAGATACGCAGTATTTT,CASSPGDVTDTQYF
14,-,TRBV6-1,-,TRBJ1-3,TGTGCCAGCAGTGAAAACACCTCTGGAAACACCATATATTTT,CASSENTSGNTIYF
15,-,TRBV5-1,TRBD1,TRBJ1-1,TGCGCCAGCAGCTTGGACGGGACAGGGGCCACTGAAGCTTTCTTT,CASSLDGTGATEAFF
14,-,TRBV7-3,TRBD1,TRBJ2-7,TGTGCCAGCAGCTTACACGGGACAGGGGGCGAGCAGTACTTC,CASSLHGTGGEQYF
15,-,TRBV15,TRBD1,TRBJ1-1,TGTGCCACCAGCAGGTTACAGGGGAAGAACACTGAAGCTTTCTTT,CATSRLQGKNTEAFF
14,-,TRBV7-9,-,TRBJ1-2,TGTGCCAGCAGCTTAGACACATCCTGGTATGGCTACACCTTC,CASSLDTSWYGYTF
14,-,TRBV21-1,-,TRBJ1-2,TGTGCCAGCAGCCCCTGGACAGGGGGCTCCGGCTACACCTTC,CASSPWTGGSGYTF
16,-,TRBV6-1,-,TRBJ1-3,TGTGCCAGCAGTGATCGGGGCAAGGGGGCTGGAAACACCATATATTTT,CASSDRGKGAGNTIYF
13,-,TRBV5-1,TRBD1,TRBJ2-5,TGCGCCAGCAGCAGGACAGGCGTTCGGACCCAGTACTTC,CASSRTGVRTQYF
12,-,TRBV19,TRBD1,TRBJ1-1,TGTGCCAGTAGTACCCGGACAGGGGGAGCTTTCTTT,CASSTRTGGAFF
15,-,TRBV7-9,TRBD1,TRBJ2-2,TGTGCCAGCAGTCGAGACAGGGGGTGGACCGGGGAGCTGTTTTTT,CASSRDRGWTGELFF
16,once,TRBV4-2,-,TRBJ1-2,TGTGCCAGCAGCCCGGTGGGGGGGATTTTGTACTATGGCTACACCTTC,CASSPVGGILYYGYTF
14,-,TRBV6-1,TRBD1,TRBJ1-6,TGTGCCAGCAGTGAGAACAGGGGAAATTCACCCCTCCACTTT,CASSENRGNSPLHF
14,-,TRBV7-3,-,TRBJ2-7,TGTGCCAGCAGCTTAGGCCCCCTTACCTACGAGCAGTACTTC,CASSLGPLTYEQYF
16,-,TRBV7-9,-,TRBJ1-1,TGTGCCAGCAGCTTAGCGAGGGGGACAACGGGAACTGAAGCTTTCTTT,CASSLARGTTGTEAFF
12,few,TRBV30,-,TRBJ1-1,TGTGCCTGGAGTGTAACAGCTAGCCAAGCTTTCTTT,CAWSVTASQAFF
15,few,TRBV28,-,TRBJ1-5,TGTGCCAGCAGTCCCGGCAGGGGAGGTGGACAGCCCCAGCATTTT,CASSPGRGGGQPQHF
16,-,TRBV5-6,-,TRBJ1-3,TGTGCCAGCAGCTTGAGCGGTCCGTCCTCTGGAAACACCATATATTTT,CASSLSGPSSGNTIYF
16,-,TRBV4-1,-,TRBJ1-2,TGCGCCAGCAGCCAAGATGTCAACAGGCCTTGGTATGGCTACACCTTC,CASSQDVNRPWYGYTF
15,-,TRBV19,TRBD1,TRBJ2-3,TGTGCCAGTAGCCCACAGGGGCTTGTGTCAGATACGCAGTATTTT,CASSPQGLVSDTQYF
12,-,TRBV7-8,-,TRBJ1-2,TGTGCCAGCAGCCCGCGGGACTATGGCTACACCTTC,CASSPRDYGYTF
12,once,TRBV6-6,-,TRBJ2-7,TGTGCCAGCCGGGCCACAAGGAGCGAGCAGTACTTC,CASRATRSEQYF
13,once,TRBV2,-,TRBJ1-1,TGTGCCAGCAGTGTAAAGGGGAACACTGAAGCTTTCTTT,CASSVKGNTEAFF
16,-,TRBV6-1,TRBD1,TRBJ1-6,TGTGCCAGCAGTGTCCAGGGGGATATCCCAAGTTCACCCCTCCACTTT,CASSVQGDIPSSPLHF
16,-,TRBV7-2,TRBD2,TRBJ2-3,TGTGCCAGCAGCTTAGGGGGGCTAGCGGGAGCAGATACGCAGTATTTT,CASSLGGLAGADTQYF
15,-,TRBV2,-,TRBJ1-4,TGTGCCAGCAGAGCGACGGGGGGATTTAATGAAAAACTGTTTTTT,CASRATGGFNEKLFF
14,few,TRBV5-4,TRBD1,TRBJ1-1,TGTGCCAGCAGCTCGGACAGGGGGAGGCCTGAAGCTTTCTTT,CASSSDRGRPEAFF
14,-,TRBV2,-,TRBJ2-1,TGTGCCAGCAGATTAGCGGGACAGAGGAATGAGCAGTTCTTC,CASRLAGQRNEQFF
14,-,TRBV18,-,TRBJ1-5,TGTGCCAGCTCAACCTACAGGAGCAATCAGCCCCAGCATTTT,CASSTYRSNQPQHF
13,few,TRBV2,-,TRBJ1-3,TGTGCCAGCAGGGGTAGGGCTGGAAACACCATATATTTT,CASRGRAGNTIYF
13,-,TRBV25-1,-,TRBJ1-2,TGTGCCAGCAGATCCGGGGCGAGCTATGGCTACACCTTC,CASRSGASYGYTF
11,-,TRBV25-1,-,TRBJ2-5,TGTGCCAGCAGTGTAGAGGCGACCCAGTACTTC,CASSVEATQYF
15,-,TRBV4-1,TRBD1,TRBJ1-2,TGCGCCAGCAGCCAAGGCTGGGACAGGGGGTATGGCTACACCTTC,CASSQGWDRGYGYTF
15,-,TRBV29-1,-,TRBJ2-3,TGCAGCGTTGCCCGGACCGACACCCGCACAGATACGCAGTATTTT,CSVARTDTRTDTQYF
18,-,TRBV5-1,TRBD1,TRBJ1-6,TGCGCCAGCAGCTTTACCCCGGCCACAGGGGCTGTAAATTCACCCCTCCACTTT,CASSFTPATGAVNSPLHF
15,once,TRBV28,-,TRBJ1-1,TGTGCCAGCAGCCTGCCTGGATTGGAGAGCACTGAAGCTTTCTTT,CASSLPGLESTEAFF
13,-,TRBV18,-,TRBJ1-1,TGTGCCAGCTCGGCCGGGGCAAGTCCTGAAGCTTTCTTT,CASSAGASPEAFF
13,-,TRBV7-3,-,TRBJ1-1,TGTGCCAGCAGGAAACCAGGGAACACTGAAGCTTTCTTT,CASRKPGNTEAFF
14,-,TRBV7-8,-,TRBJ1-5,TGTGCCAGCAGCTTAGCTGCCTTGGGGCAGCCCCAGCATTTT,CASSLAALGQPQHF
14,-,TRBV19,-,TRBJ1-3,TGTGCCAGTACCACCAGGGTCTCTGGAAACACCATATATTTT,CASTTRVSGNTIYF
13,-,TRBV6-5,-,TRBJ2-7,TGTGCCAGCAAGGGGGTAGGGGCCTACGAGCAGTACTTC,CASKGVGAYEQYF
15,-,TRBV2,-,TRBJ1-5,TGTGCCAGCAGGGAGACAGCTTATAGCAATCAGCCCCAGCATTTT,CASRETAYSNQPQHF
15,-,TRBV6-1,TRBD1,TRBJ2-1,TGTGCCAGCATCAGACAGGGGTTTACCTACAATGAGCAGTTCTTC,CASIRQGFTYNEQFF